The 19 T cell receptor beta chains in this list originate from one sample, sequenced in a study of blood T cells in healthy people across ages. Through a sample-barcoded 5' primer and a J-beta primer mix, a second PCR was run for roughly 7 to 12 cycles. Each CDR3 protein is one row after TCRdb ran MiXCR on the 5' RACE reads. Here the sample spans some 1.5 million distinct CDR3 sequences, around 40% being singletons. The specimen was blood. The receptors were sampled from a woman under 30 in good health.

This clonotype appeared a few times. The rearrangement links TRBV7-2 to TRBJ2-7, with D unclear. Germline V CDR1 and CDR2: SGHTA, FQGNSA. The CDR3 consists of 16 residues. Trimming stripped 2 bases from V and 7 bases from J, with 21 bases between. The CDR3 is CASSLYASQSYNEQYF. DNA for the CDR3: TGTGCCAGCAGCTTATACGCCTCCCAATCCTACAATGAGCAGTACTTC.

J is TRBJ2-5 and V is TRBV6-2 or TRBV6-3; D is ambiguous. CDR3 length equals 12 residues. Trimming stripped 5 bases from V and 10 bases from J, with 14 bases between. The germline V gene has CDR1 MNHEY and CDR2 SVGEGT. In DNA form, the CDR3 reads TGTGCCAGCAGTCTCATCGACTCCAACCAGTACTTC. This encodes CASSLIDSNQYF.

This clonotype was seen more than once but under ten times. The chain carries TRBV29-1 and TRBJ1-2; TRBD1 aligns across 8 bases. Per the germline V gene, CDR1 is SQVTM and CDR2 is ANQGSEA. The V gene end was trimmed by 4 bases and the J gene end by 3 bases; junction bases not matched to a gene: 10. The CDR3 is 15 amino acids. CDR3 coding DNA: TGCAGCGTTGGTCTGTCTATGACAGGGGACTATGGCTACACCTTC. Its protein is CSVGLSMTGDYGYTF.

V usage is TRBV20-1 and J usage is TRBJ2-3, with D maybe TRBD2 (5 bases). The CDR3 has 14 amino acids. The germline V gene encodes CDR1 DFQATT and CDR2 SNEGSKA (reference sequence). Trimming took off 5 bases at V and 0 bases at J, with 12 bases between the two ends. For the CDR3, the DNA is TGCAGTGCTGGGGTTTGGACTAGCACAGATACGCAGTATTTT. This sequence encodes CSAGVWTSTDTQYF.

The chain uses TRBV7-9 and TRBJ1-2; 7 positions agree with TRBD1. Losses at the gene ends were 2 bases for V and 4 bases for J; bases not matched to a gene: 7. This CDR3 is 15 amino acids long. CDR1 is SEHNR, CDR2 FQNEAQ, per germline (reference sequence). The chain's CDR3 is CASSLQATGTYGYTF. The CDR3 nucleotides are TGTGCCAGCAGCTTACAGGCGACAGGGACCTATGGCTACACCTTC.

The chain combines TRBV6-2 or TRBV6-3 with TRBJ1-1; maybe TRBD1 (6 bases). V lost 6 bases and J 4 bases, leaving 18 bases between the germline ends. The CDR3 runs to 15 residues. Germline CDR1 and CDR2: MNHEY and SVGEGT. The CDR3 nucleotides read TGTGCCAGCAGGGTACCGGGAGTAGGGGGCACTGAAGCTTTCTTT. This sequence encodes CASRVPGVGGTEAFF.

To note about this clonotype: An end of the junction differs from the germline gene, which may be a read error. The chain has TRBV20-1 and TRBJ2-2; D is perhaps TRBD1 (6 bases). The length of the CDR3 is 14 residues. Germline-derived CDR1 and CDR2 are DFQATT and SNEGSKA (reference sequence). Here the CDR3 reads CSARVRGNNGELFF. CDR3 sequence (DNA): TGCAGTGCTAGAGTCAGGGGAAACAACGGGGAGCTGTTTTTT.

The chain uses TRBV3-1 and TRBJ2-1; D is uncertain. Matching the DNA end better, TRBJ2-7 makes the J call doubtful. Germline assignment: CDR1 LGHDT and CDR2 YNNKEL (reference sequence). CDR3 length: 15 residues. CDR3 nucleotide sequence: TGTGCCAGCAGCCAGCCTATCAGCTCCTACAATGAGCAGTACTTC. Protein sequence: CASSQPISSYNEQYF.

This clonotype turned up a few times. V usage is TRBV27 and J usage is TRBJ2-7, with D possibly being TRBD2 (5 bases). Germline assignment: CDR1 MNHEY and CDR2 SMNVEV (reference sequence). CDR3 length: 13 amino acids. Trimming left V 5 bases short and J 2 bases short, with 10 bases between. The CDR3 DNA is TGTGCCAGCAGTCCCGCAGCGGCCTACGAGCAGTACTTC. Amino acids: CASSPAAAYEQYF.

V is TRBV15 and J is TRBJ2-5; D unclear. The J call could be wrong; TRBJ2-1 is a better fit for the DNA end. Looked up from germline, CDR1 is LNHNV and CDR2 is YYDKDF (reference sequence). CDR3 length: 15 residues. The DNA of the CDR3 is TGTGCCACCAGCAGAGACCCCGGGCCACAAGAGACCCAGTTCTTC. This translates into CATSRDPGPQETQFF.

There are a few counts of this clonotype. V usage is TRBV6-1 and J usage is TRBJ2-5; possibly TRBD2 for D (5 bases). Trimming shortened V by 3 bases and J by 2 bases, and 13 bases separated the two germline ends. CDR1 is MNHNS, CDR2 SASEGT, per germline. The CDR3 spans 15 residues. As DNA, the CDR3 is TGTGCCAGCAGTGAGGGAGCGGCCATACAAGAGACCCAGTACTTC. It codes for CASSEGAAIQETQYF.

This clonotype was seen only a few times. This chain's CDR3 is CASSRDTTGGNSPLHF. DNA of the CDR3: TGTGCCAGCAGCCGCGACACGACAGGGGGTAATTCACCCCTCCACTTT. This chain links TRBV7-9 with TRBJ1-6; TRBD1 matches 9 bases. Trimming took 5 bases from V and 6 from J; bases not matched to a gene: 8. The CDR3 contains 16 residues. Germline V gene data show CDR1 as SEHNR and CDR2 as FQNEAQ (reference sequence).

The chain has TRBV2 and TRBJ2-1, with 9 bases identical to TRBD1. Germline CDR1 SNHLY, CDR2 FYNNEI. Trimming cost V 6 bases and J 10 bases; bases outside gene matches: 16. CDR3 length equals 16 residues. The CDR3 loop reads CASSFEGTGRLYEQFF. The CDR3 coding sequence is TGTGCCAGCAGCTTCGAGGGGACAGGGAGGTTATACGAGCAGTTCTTC. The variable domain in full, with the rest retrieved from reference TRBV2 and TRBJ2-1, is EPEVTQTPSHQVTQMGQEVILRCVPISNHLYFYWYRQILGQKVEFLVSFYNNEISEKSEIFDDQFSVERPDGSNFTLKIRSTKLEDSAMYFCASSFEGTGRLYEQFFGPGTRLTVL.

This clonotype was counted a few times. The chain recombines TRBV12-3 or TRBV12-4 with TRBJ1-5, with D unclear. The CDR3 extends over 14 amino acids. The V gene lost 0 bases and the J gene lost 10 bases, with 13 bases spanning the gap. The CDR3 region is CASSLASGRSPQHF. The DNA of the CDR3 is TGTGCCAGCAGTTTAGCCTCTGGGAGGTCCCCCCAGCATTTT.

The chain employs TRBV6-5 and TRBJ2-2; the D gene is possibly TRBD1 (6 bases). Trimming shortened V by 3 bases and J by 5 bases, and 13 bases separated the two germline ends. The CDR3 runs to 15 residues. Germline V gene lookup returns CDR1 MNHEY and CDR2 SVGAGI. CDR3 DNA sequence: TGTGCCAGCAGTTATTTAGGGGGACGTACCGGGGAGCTGTTTTTT. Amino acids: CASSYLGGRTGELFF.

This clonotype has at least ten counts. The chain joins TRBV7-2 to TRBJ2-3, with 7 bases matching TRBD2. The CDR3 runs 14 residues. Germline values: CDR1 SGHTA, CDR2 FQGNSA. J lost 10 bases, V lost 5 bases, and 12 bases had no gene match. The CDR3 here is CASSAVGDYLPQYF. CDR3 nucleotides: TGTGCCAGCAGCGCCGTTGGGGACTATCTTCCGCAGTATTTT. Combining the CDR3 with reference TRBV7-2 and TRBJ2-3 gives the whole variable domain GAGVSQSPSNKVTEKGKDVELRCDPISGHTALYWYRQSLGQGLEFLIYFQGNSAPDKSGLPSDRFSAERTGGSVSTLTIQRTQQEDSAVYLCASSAVGDYLPQYFGPGTRLTVL.

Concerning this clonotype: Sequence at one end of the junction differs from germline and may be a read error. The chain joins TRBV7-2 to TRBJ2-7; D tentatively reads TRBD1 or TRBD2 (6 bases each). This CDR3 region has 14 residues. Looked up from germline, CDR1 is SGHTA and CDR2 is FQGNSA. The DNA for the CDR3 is TGTGCCAGCAGCGTAGCGGACAGCCCCTACGAGCAGTACTTC. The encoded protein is CASSVADSPYEQYF. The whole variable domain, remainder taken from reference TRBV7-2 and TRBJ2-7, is GAGVSQSPSNKVTEKGKDVELRCDPISGHTALYWYRQSLGQGLEFLIYFQGNSAPDKSGLPSDRFSAERTGGSVSTLTIQRTQQEDSAVYLCASSVADSPYEQYFGPGTRLTVT.

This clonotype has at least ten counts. The CDR3 spells CASSSRQGGYEQYF. The DNA of the CDR3 is TGTGCCAGCAGCTCCCGACAGGGGGGCTACGAGCAGTACTTC. This chain uses TRBV7-9 with TRBJ2-7, with 9 bases lining up with TRBD1. The V gene's germline CDR1 is SEHNR and CDR2 FQNEAQ (reference sequence). This CDR3 contains 14 residues. After removal of 4 bases from V and 3 bases from J, the junction contained 4 bases not matched to a gene.

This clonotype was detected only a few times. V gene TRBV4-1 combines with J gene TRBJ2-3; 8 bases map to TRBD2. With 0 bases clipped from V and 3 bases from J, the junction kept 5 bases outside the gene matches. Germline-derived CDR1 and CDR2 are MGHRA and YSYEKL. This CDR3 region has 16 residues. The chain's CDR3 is CASSQDRGLGTDTQYF. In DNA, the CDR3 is TGCGCCAGCAGCCAAGATAGGGGACTAGGAACAGATACGCAGTATTTT.